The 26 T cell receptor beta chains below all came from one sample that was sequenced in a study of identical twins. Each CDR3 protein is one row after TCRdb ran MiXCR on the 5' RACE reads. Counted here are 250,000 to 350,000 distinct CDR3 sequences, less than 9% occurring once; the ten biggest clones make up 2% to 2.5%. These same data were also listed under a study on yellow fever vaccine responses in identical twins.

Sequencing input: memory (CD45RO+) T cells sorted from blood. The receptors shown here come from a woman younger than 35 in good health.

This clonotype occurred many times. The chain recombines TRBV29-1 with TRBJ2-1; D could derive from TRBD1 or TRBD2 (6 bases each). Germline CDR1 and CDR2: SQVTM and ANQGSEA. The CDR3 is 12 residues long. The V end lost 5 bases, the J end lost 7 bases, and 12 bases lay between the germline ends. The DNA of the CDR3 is TGCAGCGTTCGCGGGACAACGAATGAGCAGTTCTTC. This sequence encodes CSVRGTTNEQFF.

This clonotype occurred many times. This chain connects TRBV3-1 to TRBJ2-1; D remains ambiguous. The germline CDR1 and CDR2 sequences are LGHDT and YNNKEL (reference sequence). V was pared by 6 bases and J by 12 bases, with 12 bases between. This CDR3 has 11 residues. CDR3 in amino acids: CASRAGVRQFF. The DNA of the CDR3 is TGTGCCAGCAGGGCAGGCGTGAGGCAGTTCTTC.

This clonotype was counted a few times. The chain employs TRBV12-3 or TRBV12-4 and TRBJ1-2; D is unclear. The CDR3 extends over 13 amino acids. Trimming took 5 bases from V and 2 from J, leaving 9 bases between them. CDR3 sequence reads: CASSPQVNYGYTF. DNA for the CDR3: TGTGCCAGCAGTCCTCAGGTGAACTATGGCTACACCTTC.

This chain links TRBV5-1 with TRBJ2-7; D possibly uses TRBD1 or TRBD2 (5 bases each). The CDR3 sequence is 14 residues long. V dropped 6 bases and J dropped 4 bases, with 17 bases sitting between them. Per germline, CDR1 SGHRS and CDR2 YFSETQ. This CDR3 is CASTPGDGIYEQYF. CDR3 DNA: TGCGCCAGCACCCCCGGGGACGGGATTTACGAGCAGTACTTC.

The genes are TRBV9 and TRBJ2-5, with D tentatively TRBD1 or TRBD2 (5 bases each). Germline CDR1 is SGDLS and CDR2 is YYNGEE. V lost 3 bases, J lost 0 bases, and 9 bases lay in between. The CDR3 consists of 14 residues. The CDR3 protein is CASSAGTYQETQYF. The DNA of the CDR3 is TGTGCCAGCAGCGCAGGGACGTACCAAGAGACCCAGTACTTC.

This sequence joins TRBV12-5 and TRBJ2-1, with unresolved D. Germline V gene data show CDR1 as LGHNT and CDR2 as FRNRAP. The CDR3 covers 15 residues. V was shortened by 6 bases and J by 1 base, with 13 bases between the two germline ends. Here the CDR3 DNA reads TGTGCTAGTGGCCCTGGGGTGTTATCCTACAATGAGCAGTTCTTC. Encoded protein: CASGPGVLSYNEQFF.

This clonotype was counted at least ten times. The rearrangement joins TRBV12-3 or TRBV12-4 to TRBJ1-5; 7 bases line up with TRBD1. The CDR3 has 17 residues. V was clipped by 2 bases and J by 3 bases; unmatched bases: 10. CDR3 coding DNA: TGTGCCAGCAGTTTAAAAGGGACGGGACAGACCAATCAGCCCCAGCATTTT. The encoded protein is CASSLKGTGQTNQPQHF.

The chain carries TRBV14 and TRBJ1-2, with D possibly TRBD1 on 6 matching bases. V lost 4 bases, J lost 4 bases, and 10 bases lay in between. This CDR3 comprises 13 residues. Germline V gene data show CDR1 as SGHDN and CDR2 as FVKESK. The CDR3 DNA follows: TGTGCCAGCAGCCTCGGGACACCCTATGGCTACACCTTC. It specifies CASSLGTPYGYTF.

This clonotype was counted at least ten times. The CDR3 region is CASSQGSSGGADEQFF. CDR3 bases: TGTGCCAGCAGCCAGGGTTCTAGCGGGGGGGCCGATGAGCAGTTCTTC. The V and J genes are TRBV4-2 and TRBJ2-1; 12 bases line up with TRBD2. With V trimmed by 3 bases and J by 8 bases, 8 bases remained unmatched. This CDR3 contains 16 residues. Per germline, CDR1 LGHNA and CDR2 YNFKEQ.

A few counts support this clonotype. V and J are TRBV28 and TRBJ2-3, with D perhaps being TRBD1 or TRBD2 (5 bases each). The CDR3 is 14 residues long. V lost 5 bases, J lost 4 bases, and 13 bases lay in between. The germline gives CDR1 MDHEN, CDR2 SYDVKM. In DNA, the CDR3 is TGTGCCAGCAGTGAAATGGGGGTCGCAGATACGCAGTATTTT. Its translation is CASSEMGVADTQYF.

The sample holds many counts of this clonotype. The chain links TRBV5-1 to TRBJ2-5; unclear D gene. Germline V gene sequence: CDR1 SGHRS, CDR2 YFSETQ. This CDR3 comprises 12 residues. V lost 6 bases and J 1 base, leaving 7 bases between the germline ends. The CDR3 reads CASTDTQETQYF. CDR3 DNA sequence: TGCGCCAGCACAGACACCCAAGAGACCCAGTACTTC.

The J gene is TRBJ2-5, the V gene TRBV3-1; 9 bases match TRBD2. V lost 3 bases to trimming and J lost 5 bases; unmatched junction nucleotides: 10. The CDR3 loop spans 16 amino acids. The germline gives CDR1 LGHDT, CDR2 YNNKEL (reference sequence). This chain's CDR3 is CASSHQRGAGVETQYF. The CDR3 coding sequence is TGTGCCAGCAGCCACCAGCGGGGGGCGGGGGTTGAGACCCAGTACTTC.

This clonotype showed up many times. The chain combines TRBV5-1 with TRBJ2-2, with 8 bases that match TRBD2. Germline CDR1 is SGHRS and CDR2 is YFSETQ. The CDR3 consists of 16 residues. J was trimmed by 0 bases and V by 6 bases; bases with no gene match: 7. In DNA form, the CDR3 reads TGCGCCAGCACACTACTAGCGGCATCGAACACCGGGGAGCTGTTTTTT. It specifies CASTLLAASNTGELFF.

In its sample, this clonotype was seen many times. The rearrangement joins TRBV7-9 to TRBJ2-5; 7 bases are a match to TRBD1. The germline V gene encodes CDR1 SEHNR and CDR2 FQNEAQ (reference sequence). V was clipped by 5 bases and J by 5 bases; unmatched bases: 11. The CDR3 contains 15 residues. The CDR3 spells CASSQQGQSGETQYF. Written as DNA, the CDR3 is TGTGCCAGCAGCCAACAGGGACAGTCGGGTGAGACCCAGTACTTC.

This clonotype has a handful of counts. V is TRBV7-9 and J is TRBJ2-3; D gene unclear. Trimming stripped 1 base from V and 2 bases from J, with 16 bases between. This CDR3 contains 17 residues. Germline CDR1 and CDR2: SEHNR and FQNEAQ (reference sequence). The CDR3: CASSLGVRVLTTDTQYF. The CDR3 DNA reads TGTGCCAGCAGCTTAGGGGTACGAGTGCTAACCACAGATACGCAGTATTTT. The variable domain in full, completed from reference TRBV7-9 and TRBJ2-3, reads DTGVSQNPRHKITKRGQNVTFRCDPISEHNRLYWYRQTLGQGPEFLTYFQNEAQLEKSRLLSDRFSAERPKGSFSTLEIQRTEQGDSAMYLCASSLGVRVLTTDTQYFGPGTRLTVL.

Here the CDR3 reads CASRDRDSDGYTF. In DNA, the CDR3 is TGTGCCAGCAGGGACCGGGACTCGGATGGCTACACCTTC. The J gene is TRBJ1-2, the V gene TRBV6-5, with TRBD1 as a possible D gene (5 bases). The CDR3 contains 13 residues. V lost 6 bases to trimming and J lost 6 bases, with 14 bases between them. Germline-derived CDR1 and CDR2 are MNHEY and SVGAGI.

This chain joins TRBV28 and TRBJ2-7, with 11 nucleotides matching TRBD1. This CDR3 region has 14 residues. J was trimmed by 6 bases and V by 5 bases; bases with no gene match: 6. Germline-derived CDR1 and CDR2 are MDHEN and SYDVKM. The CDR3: CASSKHGTGGEQYV. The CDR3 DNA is TGTGCCAGCAGTAAGCACGGGACAGGGGGCGAGCAGTACGTC.

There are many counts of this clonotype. As DNA, the CDR3 is TGTGCCAGCAGAACGTCCGGGACTAGCGACTACGAGCAGTACTTC. The encoded protein is CASRTSGTSDYEQYF. This chain connects TRBV12-3 or TRBV12-4 to TRBJ2-7; 10 nucleotides agree with TRBD2. V dropped 6 bases and J dropped 3; count of bases not matched to a gene: 8. This CDR3 is 15 amino acids long.

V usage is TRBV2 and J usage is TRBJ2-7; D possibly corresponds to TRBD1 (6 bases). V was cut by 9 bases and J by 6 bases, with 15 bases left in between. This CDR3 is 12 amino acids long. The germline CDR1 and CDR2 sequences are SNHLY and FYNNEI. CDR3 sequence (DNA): TGTGCCAGTAGGACAGTCGGGACCGAGCAGTACTTC. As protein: CASRTVGTEQYF.

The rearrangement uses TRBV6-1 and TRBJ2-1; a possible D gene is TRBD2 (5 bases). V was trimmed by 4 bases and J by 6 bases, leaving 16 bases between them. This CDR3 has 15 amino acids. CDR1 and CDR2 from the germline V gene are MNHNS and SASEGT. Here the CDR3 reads CASSALKAGGNEQFF. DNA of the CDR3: TGTGCCAGCAGTGCCCTAAAGGCGGGCGGCAATGAGCAGTTCTTC.

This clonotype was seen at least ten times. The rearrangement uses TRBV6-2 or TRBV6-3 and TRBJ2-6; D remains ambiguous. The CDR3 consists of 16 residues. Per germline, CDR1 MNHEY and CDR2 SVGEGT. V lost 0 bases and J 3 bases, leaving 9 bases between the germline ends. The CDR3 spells CASSYSLRVGANVLTF. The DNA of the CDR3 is TGTGCCAGCAGTTACTCGCTACGGGTTGGGGCCAACGTCCTGACTTTC.

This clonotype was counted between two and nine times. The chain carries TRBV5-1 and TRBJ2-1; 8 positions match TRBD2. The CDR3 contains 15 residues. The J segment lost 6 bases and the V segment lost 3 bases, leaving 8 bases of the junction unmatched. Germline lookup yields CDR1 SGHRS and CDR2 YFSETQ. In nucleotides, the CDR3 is TGCGCCAGCAGCTCCGGGACTAGTATTATCAATGAGCAGTTCTTC. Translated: CASSSGTSIINEQFF.

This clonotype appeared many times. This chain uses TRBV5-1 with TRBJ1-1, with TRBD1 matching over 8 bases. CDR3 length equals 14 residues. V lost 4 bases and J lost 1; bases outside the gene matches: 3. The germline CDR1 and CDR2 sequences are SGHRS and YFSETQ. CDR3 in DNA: TGCGCCAGCAGCGCAGGGGGCGGGAACACTGAAGCTTTCTTT. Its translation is CASSAGGGNTEAFF.

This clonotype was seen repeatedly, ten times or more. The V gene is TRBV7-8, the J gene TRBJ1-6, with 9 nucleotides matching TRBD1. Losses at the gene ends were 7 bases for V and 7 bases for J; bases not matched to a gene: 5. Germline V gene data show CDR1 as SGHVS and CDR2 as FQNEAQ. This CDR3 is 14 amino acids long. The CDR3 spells CASTNGQGNSPLHF. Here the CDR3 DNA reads TGTGCCAGCACCAACGGACAGGGGAATTCACCCCTCCACTTT.

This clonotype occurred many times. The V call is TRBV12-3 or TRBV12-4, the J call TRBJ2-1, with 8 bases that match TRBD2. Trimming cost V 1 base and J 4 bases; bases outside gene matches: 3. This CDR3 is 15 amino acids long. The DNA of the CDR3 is TGTGCCAGCAGTTTAGGGTCTAGCGGGTACAATGAGCAGTTCTTC. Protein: CASSLGSSGYNEQFF.

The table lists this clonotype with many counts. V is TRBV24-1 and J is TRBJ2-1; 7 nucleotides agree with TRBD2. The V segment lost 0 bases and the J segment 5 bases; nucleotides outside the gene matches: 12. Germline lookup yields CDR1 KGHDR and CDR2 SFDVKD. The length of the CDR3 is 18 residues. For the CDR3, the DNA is TGTGCCACCAGTGATTTGGGAGCCGGGACTAACCTAGACAATGAGCAGTTCTTC. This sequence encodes CATSDLGAGTNLDNEQFF.